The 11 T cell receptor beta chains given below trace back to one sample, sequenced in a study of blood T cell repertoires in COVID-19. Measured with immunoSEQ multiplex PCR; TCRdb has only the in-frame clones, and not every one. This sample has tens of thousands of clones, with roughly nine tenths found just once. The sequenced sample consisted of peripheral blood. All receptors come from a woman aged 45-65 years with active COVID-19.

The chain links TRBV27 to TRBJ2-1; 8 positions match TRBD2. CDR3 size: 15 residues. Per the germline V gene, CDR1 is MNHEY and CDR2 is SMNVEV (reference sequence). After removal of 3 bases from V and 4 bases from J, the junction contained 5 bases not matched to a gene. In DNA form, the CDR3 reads TGTGCCAGCAGTTTTGGCGGGAGGTTTTACAATGAGCAGTTCTTC. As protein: CASSFGGRFYNEQFF.

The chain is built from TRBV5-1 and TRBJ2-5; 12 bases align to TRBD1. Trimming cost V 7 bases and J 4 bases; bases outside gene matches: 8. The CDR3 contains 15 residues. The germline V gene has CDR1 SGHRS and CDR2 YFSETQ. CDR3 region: CASSRRDRGRETQYF. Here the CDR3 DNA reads TGCGCCAGCTCCCGCCGGGACAGGGGGCGAGAGACCCAGTACTTC.

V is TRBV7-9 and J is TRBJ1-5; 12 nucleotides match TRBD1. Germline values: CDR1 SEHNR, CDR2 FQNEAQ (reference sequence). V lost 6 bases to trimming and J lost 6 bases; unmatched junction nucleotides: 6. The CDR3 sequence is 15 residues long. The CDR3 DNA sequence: TGTGCCAGCAGTTCCGGGACAGGGGGCTTTCAGCCCCAGCATTTT. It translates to CASSSGTGGFQPQHF. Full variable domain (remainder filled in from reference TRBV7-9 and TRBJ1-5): DTGVSQNPRHKITKRGQNVTFRCDPISEHNRLYWYRQTLGQGPEFLTYFQNEAQLEKSRLLSDRFSAERPKGSFSTLEIQRTEQGDSAMYLCASSSGTGGFQPQHFGDGTRLSIL.

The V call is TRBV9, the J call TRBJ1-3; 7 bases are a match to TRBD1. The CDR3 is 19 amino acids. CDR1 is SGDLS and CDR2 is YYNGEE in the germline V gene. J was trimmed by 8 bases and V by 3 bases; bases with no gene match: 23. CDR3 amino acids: CASSGPSRQGSYLSDTIYF. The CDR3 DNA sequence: TGTGCCAGCAGCGGTCCCAGCCGACAGGGCTCCTACCTATCTGACACCATATATTTT.

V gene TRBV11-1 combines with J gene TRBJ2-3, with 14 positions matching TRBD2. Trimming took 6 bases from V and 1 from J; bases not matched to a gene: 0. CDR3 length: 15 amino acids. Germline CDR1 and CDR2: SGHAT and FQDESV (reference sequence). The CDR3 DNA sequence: TGTGCCAGCAGGGGACTAGCGGGAGGCACAGATACGCAGTATTTT. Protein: CASRGLAGGTDTQYF.

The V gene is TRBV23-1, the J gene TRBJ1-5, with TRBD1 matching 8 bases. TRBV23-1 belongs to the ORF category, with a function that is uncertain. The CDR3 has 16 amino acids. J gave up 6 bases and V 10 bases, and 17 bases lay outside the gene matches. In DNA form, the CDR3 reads TGCGCCACCTCACCCCCGGCCAGGGGGCATTTTCAGCCCCAGCATTTT. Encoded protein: CATSPPARGHFQPQHF.

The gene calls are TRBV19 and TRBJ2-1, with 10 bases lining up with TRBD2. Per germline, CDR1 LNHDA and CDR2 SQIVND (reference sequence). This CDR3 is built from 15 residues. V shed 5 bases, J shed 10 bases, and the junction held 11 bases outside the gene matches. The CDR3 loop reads CASSASGGWVLEQFF. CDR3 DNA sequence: TGTGCCAGTAGTGCTAGCGGGGGTTGGGTTCTGGAGCAGTTCTTC. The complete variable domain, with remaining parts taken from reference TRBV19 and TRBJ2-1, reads DGGITQSPKYLFRKEGQNVTLSCEQNLNHDAMYWYRQDPGQGLRLIYYSQIVNDFQKGDIAEGYSVSREKKESFPLTVTSAQKNPTAFYLCASSASGGWVLEQFFGPGTRLTVL.

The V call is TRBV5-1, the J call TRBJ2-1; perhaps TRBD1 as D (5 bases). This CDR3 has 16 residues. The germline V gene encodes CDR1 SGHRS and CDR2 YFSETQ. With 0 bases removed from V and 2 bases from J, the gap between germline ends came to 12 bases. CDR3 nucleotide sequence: TGCGCCAGCAGCTTGGAGGTTGGGGCGCCCTACAATGAGCAGTTCTTC. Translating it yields CASSLEVGAPYNEQFF.

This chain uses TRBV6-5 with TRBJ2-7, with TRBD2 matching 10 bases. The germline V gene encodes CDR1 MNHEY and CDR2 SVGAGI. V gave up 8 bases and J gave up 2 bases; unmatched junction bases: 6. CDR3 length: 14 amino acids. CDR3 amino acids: CASSIAGGTYEQYF. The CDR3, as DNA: TGTGCCAGCTCGATAGCGGGAGGAACCTACGAGCAGTACTTC.

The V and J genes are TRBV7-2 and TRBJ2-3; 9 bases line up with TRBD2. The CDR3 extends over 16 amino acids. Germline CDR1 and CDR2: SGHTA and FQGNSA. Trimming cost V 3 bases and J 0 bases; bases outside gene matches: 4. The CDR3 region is CASSFSSGTSTDTQYF. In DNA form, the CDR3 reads TGTGCCAGCAGCTTCTCTAGCGGGACAAGCACAGATACGCAGTATTTT.

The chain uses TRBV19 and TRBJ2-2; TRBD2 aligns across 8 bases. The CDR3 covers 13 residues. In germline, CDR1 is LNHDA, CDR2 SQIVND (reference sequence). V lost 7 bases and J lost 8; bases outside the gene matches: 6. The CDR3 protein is CASMLAGPGELFF. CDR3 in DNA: TGTGCCAGTATGTTAGCGGGGCCAGGGGAGCTGTTTTTT.